The clone carrying this T cell receptor beta chain has only a few counts. No antigen is known for it. Focal radiation and CTLA-4 blockade (ipilimumab) were tested in chemo-refractory metastatic non-small-cell lung cancer patients. This sample is part of a study of radiotherapy plus CTLA-4 blockade in lung cancer. As for the study in general: Among all patients, roughly 19% showed objective responses, while roughly 31% had disease control.

The CDR3 is made up of 11 amino acids. With 7 bases removed from V and 5 bases from J, the gap between germline ends came to 9 bases. Germline V gives CDR1 MNHNS, CDR2 SASEGT. Study conclusions and caveats: Early blood T cell clone dynamics reportedly forecast response best, with interferon-beta. After treatment with radiotherapy plus ipilimumab, TCR clones that came from the tumor expanded in blood.

TCRdb keeps only in-frame clones here, not all; method: immunoSEQ multiplex PCR. This table has approximately 40,000 clones, 86% appearing once. The TCR sequence derives from a human donor with non-small cell lung cancer whose response to radiotherapy plus ipilimumab could not be evaluated. The chain links TRBV6-1 to TRBJ2-7, with D possibly TRBD2 on 5 matching bases. The source material was peripheral blood, sampled from a patient treated with radiotherapy plus ipilimumab. In DNA, the CDR3 is TGTGCCAGCAAAACTAGACACGAGCAGTACTTC. This codes for CASKTRHEQYF.